The entry below describes one T cell receptor (beta chain). This entry is derived from a study of blood T cell repertoires in COVID-19. The wider study: Acute and convalescent COVID-19 specimens originated in the United States, Italy and Spain. From T cells, B-cell-depleted T cells, or PBMCs came the material, which was cDNA or gDNA.

Under the authors' procedure: From reference gene primer amplification, estimates of nucleated cell counts were derived. This table comes from immunoSEQ multiplex PCR, and its TCRdb copy is limited to in-frame clones, with some not included. V and J calls and clone size are as listed in that table; D and trimming were resolved from the DNA. The data show about 350,000 clones, approximately 90% seen once. The CDR3 loop spans 14 amino acids. CDR1 SGHDN and CDR2 FVKESK come from the germline V gene. V lost 4 bases to trimming and J lost 4 bases, with 13 bases between them. While infection was still active, Seattle patients were enrolled and then followed longitudinally.

Sequencing was done on a sample of peripheral blood. The chain couples TRBV14 to TRBJ1-1; no clear D. The sequence came from a woman aged 55-69 years with COVID-19, enrolled during active disease. The CDR3 protein is CASSPFRGSTEAFF. The CDR3 coding sequence is TGTGCCAGCAGCCCCTTCAGAGGCAGCACTGAAGCTTTCTTT.